This passage covers 21 T cell receptor beta chains from one sample sequenced in a study of regulatory T cells in long-lasting Graves disease. HTBI primers from iRepertoire and Arm-PCR of CDR3 regions yielded the TCR beta libraries. TCRdb used MiXCR to reprocess the multiplex PCR reads, holding one entry per CDR3 protein. The sample holds around 400,000 distinct CDR3 sequences, 10% to 15% seen once. This sample's time point: newly diagnosed GD, antithyroid drugs for less than 3 months. From RNA extracted from PBMCs, the TCR library was made. The same data also contributed to another study, on T cells in Graves' hyperthyroidism and ophthalmopathy.

The sequencing here drew on peripheral blood mononuclear cells (PBMCs), taken at new diagnosis, from a patient treated with antithyroid drugs. All receptors derive from a woman younger than 35 with Graves disease.

This clonotype was found many times. The J gene is TRBJ1-1, the V gene TRBV6-2 or TRBV6-3; no reliable D call. The CDR3 length is 14 residues. Trimming removed 2 bases from V and 5 bases from J, with 12 bases in between. CDR1 and CDR2 from the germline V gene are MNHEY and SVGEGT. The CDR3 coding sequence is TGTGCCAGCAGTTACCGGTCCGCGGGGACTGAAGCTTTCTTT. Translating it yields CASSYRSAGTEAFF.

CDR3 DNA sequence: TGTGCCAGCAGCTCCGCTAGCGGGATCCACGAGCAGTACTTC. Its translation: CASSSASGIHEQYF. The V call is TRBV7-9, the J call TRBJ2-7, with TRBD2 matching 9 bases. The ends lost 4 bases at V and 5 bases at J; junction bases unmatched: 6. This CDR3 has 14 residues. Germline V CDR1 and CDR2: SEHNR, FQNEAQ (reference sequence).

This clonotype was picked up a small number of times. This chain connects TRBV20-1 to TRBJ2-3; D ambiguous. This CDR3 has 14 residues. Germline V gene data show CDR1 as DFQATT and CDR2 as SNEGSKA (reference sequence). V lost 2 bases, J lost 7 bases, and 16 bases lay in between. The CDR3 reads CSARRWLPNHTQYF. The CDR3, as DNA: TGCAGTGCTAGACGTTGGCTCCCCAATCATACGCAGTATTTT.

The table lists this clonotype with many counts. The chain carries TRBV12-3 or TRBV12-4 and TRBJ1-4; D is unclear. V was cut by 1 base and J by 6 bases, with 9 bases left in between. The CDR3 sequence is 14 residues long. Written as DNA, the CDR3 is TGTGCCAGCAGTTTAGGGAACAGTGATGAAAAACTGTTTTTT. Its translation: CASSLGNSDEKLFF.

This clonotype occurred many times. This chain uses TRBV12-3 or TRBV12-4 with TRBJ2-2; D is tentatively TRBD1 or TRBD2 (5 bases each). V was cut by 10 bases and J by 7 bases, with 25 bases left in between. The length of the CDR3 is 16 residues. CDR3 nucleotide sequence: TGTGCCACCGCGACCCGGGACGGGGCCATGGACGGGGAGCTGTTTTTT. Residues: CATATRDGAMDGELFF.

This clonotype was seen many times. V usage is TRBV12-3 or TRBV12-4 and J usage is TRBJ2-5; D ambiguous. The V and J ends lost 5 bases and 4 bases respectively, with 5 bases between them. This CDR3 has 11 residues. CDR3 DNA sequence: TGTGCCAGCAGTAATTCAGAGACCCAGTACTTC. This encodes CASSNSETQYF.

This clonotype was recorded at least ten times. In DNA form, the CDR3 reads TGTGCCAGCAGCCAAGATCTGCCTAGCGGGGACGAGCAGTACGTC. Translated, it gives CASSQDLPSGDEQYV. The rearrangement joins TRBV3-2 to TRBJ2-7; TRBD2 is the table's D call, not checked against the DNA. TRBV3-2 is shown as a pseudogene. The CDR3 contains 15 residues.

This clonotype was seen many times. V usage is TRBV14 and J usage is TRBJ2-1, with no clear D. The CDR3 sequence is 15 residues long. The V and J ends lost 3 bases and 0 bases respectively, with 9 bases between them. Germline V gene data show CDR1 as SGHDN and CDR2 as FVKESK. DNA of the CDR3: TGTGCCAGCAGCCACTTTTTGAGCTCCTACAATGAGCAGTTCTTC. Protein sequence: CASSHFLSSYNEQFF. Looking up the rest from reference TRBV14 and TRBJ2-1 gives the full variable domain: EAGVTQFPSHSVIEKGQTVTLRCDPISGHDNLYWYRRVMGKEIKFLLHFVKESKQDESGMPNNRFLAERTGGTYSTLKVQPAELEDSGVYFCASSHFLSSYNEQFFGPGTRLTVL.

Ten or more counts support this clonotype. The J gene is TRBJ1-1, the V gene TRBV11-2, with TRBD1 matching 8 bases. The CDR3 sequence is 14 residues long. Germline values: CDR1 SGHAT, CDR2 FQNNGV. The V segment lost 5 bases and the J segment 11 bases; nucleotides outside the gene matches: 13. CDR3 amino acids: CASSTWTGRYGAFF. The CDR3 DNA sequence: TGTGCCAGCAGCACCTGGACAGGGCGATACGGGGCTTTCTTT. Combining the CDR3 with reference TRBV11-2 and TRBJ1-1 gives the whole variable domain EAGVAQSPRYKIIEKRQSVAFWCNPISGHATLYWYQQILGQGPKLLIQFQNNGVVDDSQLPKDRFSAERLKGVDSTLKIQPAKLEDSAVYLCASSTWTGRYGAFFGQGTRLTVV.

This clonotype was observed many times. The V call is TRBV12-5, the J call TRBJ1-1, with 7 bases aligning to TRBD1. J was trimmed by 6 bases and V by 0 bases; bases with no gene match: 7. The CDR3 consists of 15 residues. Looked up from germline, CDR1 is LGHNT and CDR2 is FRNRAP. CDR3 in amino acids: CASGLVRGGEAEAFF. CDR3 sequence (DNA): TGTGCTAGTGGTTTGGTACGAGGGGGCGAGGCTGAAGCTTTCTTT.

There are many counts of this clonotype. CDR3 protein: CASSQDLLAGITDTQYF. CDR3 DNA sequence: TGTGCCAGCAGCCAAGATTTATTAGCGGGGATCACAGATACGCAGTATTTT. The rearrangement links TRBV3-1 to TRBJ2-3, with TRBD2 identical over 8 bases. Germline CDR1 reads LGHDT; CDR2 reads YNNKEL (reference sequence). V was pared by 0 bases and J by 2 bases, with 7 bases of the junction left unmatched. This CDR3 has 17 amino acids.

This clonotype was detected a few times. It may be a read error: a sequence one base away is much more abundant. This sequence joins TRBV5-6 and TRBJ1-2, with a weak D call TRBD1 (6 bases). Trimming took 0 bases from V and 5 from J, leaving 8 bases between them. The germline CDR1 and CDR2 sequences are SGHDT and YYEEEE. The CDR3 has 13 residues. The CDR3 region is CASSLDREYGYTF. DNA for the CDR3: TGTGCCAGCAGCTTGGACAGGGAGTATGGCTACACCTTC.

The genes are TRBV19 and TRBJ1-5; D is unresolved. The CDR3 is 14 residues long. V was clipped by 8 bases and J by 0 bases, with 11 bases between them. CDR1 LNHDA and CDR2 SQIVND come from the germline V gene (reference sequence). This CDR3 is CASLGSYSNQPQHF. CDR3 nucleotide sequence: TGTGCCAGTCTTGGCAGTTATAGCAATCAGCCCCAGCATTTT.

This clonotype was counted ten times or more. The CDR3 DNA is TGTGCCAGCAGCCTCACAGGGACAACTAATGAAAAACTGTTTTTT. Translating it yields CASSLTGTTNEKLFF. The chain links TRBV13 to TRBJ1-4, with D perhaps TRBD1 (6 bases). The CDR3 is 15 amino acids. Germline values: CDR1 PRHDT, CDR2 FYEKMQ (reference sequence). With 5 bases removed from V and 0 bases from J, the gap between germline ends came to 10 bases.

This chain links TRBV20-1 with TRBJ2-5, with D perhaps being TRBD1 or TRBD2 (5 bases each). CDR3 length: 14 residues. Deletions cut 0 bases from V and 5 bases from J, with 13 bases between. Germline CDR1 DFQATT, CDR2 SNEGSKA (reference sequence). For the CDR3, the DNA is TGCAGTGCTAGAGATGGGGTGGGACCGGAGACCCAGTACTTC. It specifies CSARDGVGPETQYF.

This clonotype was observed a handful of times. V is TRBV4-2 and J is TRBJ2-2, with D unclear. The germline V and J ends were trimmed by 3 bases and 0 bases, with 11 bases remaining between them. Per germline, CDR1 LGHNA and CDR2 YNFKEQ. The CDR3 has 16 amino acids. CDR3 amino acids: CASSQIAQPNTGELFF. CDR3 DNA sequence: TGTGCCAGCAGCCAGATCGCCCAACCGAACACCGGGGAGCTGTTTTTT.

V gene TRBV12-3 or TRBV12-4 combines with J gene TRBJ1-2; weak D call: TRBD1 (6 bases). This CDR3 spans 14 amino acids. The V and J ends lost 6 bases and 3 bases respectively, with 14 bases between them. This CDR3 reads CASRGQQPDYGYTF. The CDR3 DNA reads as TGTGCCAGCAGAGGACAGCAACCCGACTATGGCTACACCTTC.

This clonotype was picked up many times. The rearrangement uses TRBV12-3 or TRBV12-4 and TRBJ1-2; TRBD1 aligns across 7 bases. The J segment lost 2 bases and the V segment lost 6 bases, leaving 9 bases of the junction unmatched. The CDR3 is made up of 15 amino acids. Written as DNA, the CDR3 is TGTGCCAGCAGATCGACAGGGTCCCTAAACTATGGCTACACCTTC. It specifies CASRSTGSLNYGYTF.

In regard to this clonotype: It is likely a read error: a sequence one base away is far more abundant. This chain uses TRBV7-2 with TRBJ2-7; D is unclear. This CDR3 is built from 13 residues. CDR1 and CDR2 from the germline V gene are SGHTA and FQGNSA. V was clipped by 1 base and J by 9 bases, with 13 bases between them. CDR3 in DNA: TGTGCCAGCAGCTTAGGAGCAGTATCTGTGCAGTACTTC. It is translated as CASSLGAVSVQYF.

The rearrangement joins TRBV7-9 to TRBJ1-2; 7 nucleotides align to TRBD1. CDR3 length: 14 amino acids. Trimming took 6 bases from V and 5 from J; bases not matched to a gene: 9. Germline loops: CDR1 SEHNR, CDR2 FQNEAQ (reference sequence). The CDR3 coding sequence is TGTGCCAGCAGTGACTTCCGACAGGGTTATGGCTACACCTTC. It is translated as CASSDFRQGYGYTF.

The sample holds many counts of this clonotype. V gene TRBV20-1 combines with J gene TRBJ1-5, with D perhaps TRBD1 (5 bases). V was cut by 5 bases and J by 2 bases, with 13 bases left in between. The germline V gene has CDR1 DFQATT and CDR2 SNEGSKA (reference sequence). This CDR3 region has 14 residues. The CDR3 reads CSAARGMGNQPQHF. The DNA for the CDR3 is TGCAGTGCTGCAAGGGGAATGGGCAATCAGCCCCAGCATTTT.